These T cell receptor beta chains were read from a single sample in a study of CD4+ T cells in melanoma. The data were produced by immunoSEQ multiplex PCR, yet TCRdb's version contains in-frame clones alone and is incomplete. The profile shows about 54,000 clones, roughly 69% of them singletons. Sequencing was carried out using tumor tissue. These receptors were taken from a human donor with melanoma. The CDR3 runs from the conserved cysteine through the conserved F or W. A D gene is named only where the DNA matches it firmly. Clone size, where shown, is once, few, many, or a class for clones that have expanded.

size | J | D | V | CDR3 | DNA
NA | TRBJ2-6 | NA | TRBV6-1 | CASSESPWAGPGANVLTF | TGTGCCAGCAGTGAATCCCCCTGGGCAGGGCCTGGGGCCAACGTCCTGACTTTC
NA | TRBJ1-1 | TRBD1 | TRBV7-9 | CASSPAGQGVGTEAFF | TGTGCCAGCAGCCCCGCGGGACAGGGGGTAGGGACTGAAGCTTTCTTT
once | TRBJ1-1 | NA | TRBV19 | CASSIPQGSEAFF | TGTGCCAGTAGTATCCCACAGGGATCTGAAGCTTTCTTT
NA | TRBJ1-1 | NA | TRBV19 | CASSIRGVNTEAFF | TGTGCCAGTAGTATTAGGGGAGTGAACACTGAAGCTTTCTTT
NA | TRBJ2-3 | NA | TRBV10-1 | CASSGLALDTQYF | TGCGCCAGCAGTGGATTAGCACTAGATACGCAGTATTTT
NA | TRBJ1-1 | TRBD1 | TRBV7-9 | CASSPRGGGTEAFF | TGTGCCAGCAGCCCCCGAGGGGGCGGCACTGAAGCTTTCTTT
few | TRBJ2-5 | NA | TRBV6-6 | CASSYPQDSQETQYF | TGTGCCAGCAGTTACCCGCAGGACAGCCAAGAGACCCAGTACTTC
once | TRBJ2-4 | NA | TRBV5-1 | CASSLGGRDIQYF | TGCGCCAGCAGCTTGGGGGGGCGAGACATTCAGTACTTC
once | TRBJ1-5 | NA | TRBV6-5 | CASSPEGVGNQPQHF | TGTGCCAGCAGTCCCGAAGGGGTGGGCAATCAGCCCCAGCATTTT
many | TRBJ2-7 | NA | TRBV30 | CAWTPGLSYEQYF | TGTGCCTGGACCCCGGGGTTGTCGTACGAGCAGTACTTC
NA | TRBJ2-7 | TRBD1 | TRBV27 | CASHGDRGPGVYEQYF | TGTGCCAGCCATGGGGACAGGGGGCCTGGGGTCTACGAGCAGTACTTC
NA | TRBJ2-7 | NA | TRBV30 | CAVTGESSYEQYF | TGTGCCGTGACCGGGGAAAGCTCCTACGAGCAGTACTTC
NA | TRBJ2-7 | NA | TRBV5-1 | CASSQEWDKLYEQYF | TGCGCCAGCAGCCAAGAATGGGACAAACTCTACGAGCAGTACTTC
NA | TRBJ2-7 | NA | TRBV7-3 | CASSIGKGQFYEQYF | TGTGCCAGCAGCATTGGGAAAGGGCAGTTTTACGAGCAGTACTTC
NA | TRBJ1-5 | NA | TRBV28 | CASSPPRTPYSNQPQHF | TGTGCCAGCAGTCCTCCGCGGACACCGTATAGCAATCAGCCCCAGCATTTT
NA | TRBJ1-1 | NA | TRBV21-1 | CASSDAWVNTEAFF | TGTGCCAGCAGCGATGCTTGGGTGAACACTGAAGCTTTCTTT
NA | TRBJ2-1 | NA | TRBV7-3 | CASSLGAAYNEQFF | TGTGCCAGCAGCTTGGGGGCCGCCTACAATGAGCAGTTCTTC
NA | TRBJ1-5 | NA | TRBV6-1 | CASSDRDIEPQHF | TGTGCCAGCAGTGACAGGGATATCGAGCCCCAGCATTTT
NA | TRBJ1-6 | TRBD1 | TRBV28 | CASNWDRNSPLHF | TGTGCCAGCAACTGGGACAGAAATTCACCCCTCCACTTT
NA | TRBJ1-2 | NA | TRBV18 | CASSSWDGDYGYTF | TGTGCCAGCTCCTCATGGGACGGAGACTATGGCTACACCTTC
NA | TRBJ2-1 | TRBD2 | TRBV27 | CASTWSGGRYNEQFF | TGTGCCAGCACCTGGTCGGGGGGGAGATACAATGAGCAGTTCTTC
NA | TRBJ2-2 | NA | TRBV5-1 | CASSLVLGGELFF | TGCGCCAGCAGCTTGGTACTTGGTGGGGAGCTGTTTTTT
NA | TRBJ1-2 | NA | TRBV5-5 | CASSWGLGGYTF | TGTGCCAGCAGCTGGGGACTGGGTGGCTACACCTTC
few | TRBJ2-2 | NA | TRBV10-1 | CASSGGDANTGELFF | TGCGCCAGCAGTGGAGGGGACGCGAACACCGGGGAGCTGTTTTTT
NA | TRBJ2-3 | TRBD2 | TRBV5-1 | CASSLGSSGKTRDTQYF | TGCGCCAGCAGCTTGGGGTCTAGCGGGAAAACCAGAGATACGCAGTATTTT
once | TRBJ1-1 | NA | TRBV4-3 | CASSQVPRGGTEAFF | TGCGCCAGCAGCCAAGTTCCGAGGGGTGGCACTGAAGCTTTCTTT
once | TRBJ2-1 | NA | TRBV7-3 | CASSSPSASSYNEQFF | TGTGCCAGCAGCTCTCCTAGCGCCAGCTCCTACAATGAGCAGTTCTTC
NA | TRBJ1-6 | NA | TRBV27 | CASSPLIGDNSPLHF | TGTGCCAGCAGTCCCTTGATTGGGGATAATTCACCCCTCCACTTT
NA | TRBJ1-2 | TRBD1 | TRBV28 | CASNQDRGFNYGYTF | TGTGCCAGCAACCAGGACAGGGGGTTTAACTATGGCTACACCTTC